Here is one T cell receptor (beta chain) with its context. Its antigen is unknown. Trimming pared 3 bases from V and 5 bases from J, leaving 16 bases between. Looked up from germline, CDR1 is MDHEN and CDR2 is SYDVKM. CDR3 length: 15 residues. The entry originates in a study of CD8 T cells in ankylosing spondylitis. Study results and limitations: Within ankylosing spondylitis blood, a TCR beta motif made up of under 10 highly homologous variants appeared to be characteristic. Relatively scarce in peripheral blood, disease-linked clones were CD8+. Earlier reports found some motif variants in synovial fluid and blood in reactive arthritis. It was reported that disease-linked clones were significantly enriched in matched ankylosing spondylitis synovial fluid.

Quantitative 5'-RACE with molecular barcodes generated TCR beta libraries. MiXCR, applied by TCRdb to the 5' RACE reads, yields one record per CDR3 protein. Among 350,000 or so distinct CDR3 sequences listed, roughly 8% were seen once. The rearrangement links TRBV28 to TRBJ2-5; perhaps TRBD2 as D (6 bases). The sample was blood, either unsorted or a sorted T cell fraction (not recorded which). The receptor was isolated from a male donor with ankylosing spondylitis. CDR3 in DNA: TGTGCCAGCAGTTTTGGGGGGATCTACAGGGAGACCCAGTACTTC. It codes for CASSFGGIYRETQYF.